These 16 T cell receptor beta chains originate from one sample sequenced in a study of blood T cell repertoires in COVID-19. The data were produced by immunoSEQ multiplex PCR, yet TCRdb's version contains in-frame clones alone and is incomplete. This sample has more than 50,000 clones, with around 90% found just once. The material sequenced was peripheral blood. The receptors derive from a human donor in a cohort sampled during active COVID-19.

This chain uses TRBV14 with TRBJ2-6, with D perhaps TRBD1 (5 bases). Trimming cost V 2 bases and J 7 bases, with 9 bases left between them. CDR1 and CDR2 (germline): SGHDN, FVKESK. The CDR3 loop spans 14 amino acids. The chain's CDR3 is CASSQRRGANVLTF. The CDR3 DNA reads TGTGCCAGCAGCCAAAGAAGGGGCGCCAACGTCCTGACTTTC.

This clone was counted a few times. This chain links TRBV4-1 with TRBJ2-7, with TRBD2 matching over 7 bases. The CDR3 has 17 amino acids. The trim removed 0 bases at V and 5 bases at J, leaving 13 bases unmatched. The germline CDR1 and CDR2 sequences are MGHRA and YSYEKL. DNA of the CDR3: TGCGCCAGCAGCCAAGAATCCGGGCTAGCGGTTGCCCACGAGCAGTACTTC. Encoded protein: CASSQESGLAVAHEQYF.

The V call is TRBV6-6, the J call TRBJ1-5; 8 positions match TRBD1. Germline values: CDR1 MNHNY, CDR2 SVGAGI (reference sequence). With 6 bases clipped from V and 3 bases from J, the junction kept 10 bases outside the gene matches. The CDR3 covers 16 residues. CDR3 loop: CASRRSGTGSNQPQHF. DNA of the CDR3: TGTGCCAGCAGACGTTCCGGGACAGGCTCCAATCAGCCCCAGCATTTT.

This chain links TRBV2 with TRBJ2-6; unclear D gene. Trimming took 6 bases from V and 1 from J, leaving 19 bases between them. The CDR3 has 18 residues. Germline V gives CDR1 SNHLY, CDR2 FYNNEI. The CDR3 region is CASSQSLEFLSGANVLTF. For the CDR3, the DNA is TGTGCCAGCAGCCAATCCTTGGAGTTCCTTTCTGGGGCCAACGTCCTGACTTTC.

V gene TRBV4-1 combines with J gene TRBJ2-5, with 10 bases fitting TRBD2. Trimming at V came to 4 bases and at J to 1 base, leaving 3 bases not matched to a gene. The CDR3 runs 15 residues. Germline V gives CDR1 MGHRA, CDR2 YSYEKL. DNA for the CDR3: TGCGCCAGCAGCCGCACTAGCGGGGTCCAAGAGACCCAGTACTTC. Its translation: CASSRTSGVQETQYF.

This clone was picked up one time. The chain uses TRBV11-3 and TRBJ2-5; 8 bases match TRBD2. The CDR3 consists of 18 residues. The germline gives CDR1 SGHNT, CDR2 YENEEA. V dropped 4 bases and J dropped 1; count of bases not matched to a gene: 14. CDR3 in DNA: TGTGCCAGCAGCTCCGCGCTCGGGGGGGGCCGGGGCCAAGAGACCCAGTACTTC. It codes for CASSSALGGGRGQETQYF. The full variable domain, completed using reference TRBV11-3 and TRBJ2-5, is EAGVVQSPRYKIIEKKQPVAFWCNPISGHNTLYWYLQNLGQGPELLIRYENEEAVDDSQLPKDRFSAERLKGVDSTLKIQPAELGDSAVYLCASSSALGGGRGQETQYFGPGTRLLVL.

The V call is TRBV19, the J call TRBJ2-3, with 7 bases fitting TRBD1. The germline CDR1 and CDR2 sequences are LNHDA and SQIVND (reference sequence). The CDR3 runs 13 residues. V was clipped by 5 bases and J by 6 bases; unmatched bases: 5. As DNA, the CDR3 is TGTGCCAGTAGTTTGCGCAGGGGGGATACGCAGTATTTT. It is translated as CASSLRRGDTQYF.

The CDR3 DNA follows: TGTGCCAGCAGTTACGTCGGCAGGGCGAGCTCCTACGAGCAGTACTTC. The encoded protein is CASSYVGRASSYEQYF. The chain carries TRBV6-6 and TRBJ2-7; D perhaps matches TRBD1 (5 bases). Per germline, CDR1 MNHNY and CDR2 SVGAGI (reference sequence). Trimming shortened V by 2 bases and J by 0 bases, and 14 bases separated the two germline ends. The CDR3 length is 16 residues.

The chain uses TRBV10-3 and TRBJ1-2; tentatively, D is TRBD1 (5 bases). Germline CDR1 is ENHRY and CDR2 is SYGVKD. Trimming shortened V by 2 bases and J by 8 bases, and 15 bases separated the two germline ends. This CDR3 spans 14 amino acids. CDR3 coding DNA: TGTGCCATCAGTGAGGGGCGGGATTCAGGGGGCTACACCTTC. Encoded protein: CAISEGRDSGGYTF.

This chain links TRBV18 with TRBJ2-3; tentative D call: TRBD2 (5 bases). The CDR3 is 16 amino acids. Germline loops: CDR1 KGHSH, CDR2 LQKENI. Trimming took 2 bases from V and 4 from J, leaving 16 bases between them. As DNA, the CDR3 is TGTGCCAGCTCACCAGAGTCCTTGTCGGGGTCAGATACGCAGTATTTT. Translation: CASSPESLSGSDTQYF. Full variable domain (missing parts from reference TRBV18 and TRBJ2-3): NAGVMQNPRHLVRRRGQEARLRCSPMKGHSHVYWYRQLPEEGLKFMVYLQKENIIDESGMPKERFSAEFPKEGPSILRIQQVVRGDSAAYFCASSPESLSGSDTQYFGPGTRLTVL.

The CDR3 DNA follows: TGTGCCAGCAGCACAGACGGGGAGGGTCACGAGCAGTACTTC. It specifies CASSTDGEGHEQYF. V usage is TRBV7-9 and J usage is TRBJ2-7; TRBD2 aligns across 7 bases. The CDR3 extends over 14 amino acids. J was trimmed by 5 bases and V by 5 bases; bases with no gene match: 9. The germline V gene encodes CDR1 SEHNR and CDR2 FQNEAQ (reference sequence).

This clone was seen just once. The CDR3 reads CASSPGLAETQYF. The CDR3, as DNA: TGTGCCAGCAGCCCAGGACTAGCGGAGACCCAGTACTTC. The J gene is TRBJ2-5, the V gene TRBV7-8, with 9 bases identical to TRBD2. V was clipped by 5 bases and J by 5 bases; unmatched bases: 3. CDR1 and CDR2 (germline): SGHVS, FQNEAQ. This CDR3 region has 13 residues.

This chain links TRBV19 with TRBJ2-7; tentatively, D is TRBD2 (6 bases). Germline V lookup: CDR1 LNHDA, CDR2 SQIVND (reference sequence). The V end was cut by 6 bases, the J end by 10 bases, with 13 bases between. The CDR3 runs 11 residues. The CDR3 coding sequence is TGTGCCAGTAGCCCCGGGGAGGTTCAGTACTTC. Translating it yields CASSPGEVQYF.

Only a few counts were recorded for this clone. The rearrangement links TRBV4-1 to TRBJ2-2; D is ambiguous. Germline CDR1 is MGHRA and CDR2 is YSYEKL. V was clipped by 2 bases and J by 6 bases, with 19 bases between them. The CDR3 sequence is 17 residues long. The CDR3 reads CASSQPVKLGRPGELFF. The CDR3 nucleotides are TGCGCCAGCAGCCAACCTGTTAAACTTGGTCGTCCCGGGGAGCTGTTTTTT.

The rearrangement joins TRBV4-2 to TRBJ2-1; maybe TRBD2 (6 bases). CDR1 is LGHNA and CDR2 is YNFKEQ in the germline V gene. V was clipped by 0 bases and J by 7 bases, with 22 bases between them. The CDR3 runs to 18 residues. The CDR3 DNA sequence: TGTGCCAGCAGCCAAGATACCCACTCGGCGGGATCCAATAATGAGCAGTTCTTC. Residues: CASSQDTHSAGSNNEQFF.

The chain carries TRBV6-5 and TRBJ1-3; D unclear. The germline V and J ends were trimmed by 0 bases and 0 bases, with 6 bases remaining between them. This CDR3 region has 15 residues. Germline assignment: CDR1 MNHEY and CDR2 SVGAGI. The CDR3 region has the DNA TGTGCCAGCAGTTACTCATCGAGCTCTGGAAACACCATATATTTT. Amino acids: CASSYSSSSGNTIYF.